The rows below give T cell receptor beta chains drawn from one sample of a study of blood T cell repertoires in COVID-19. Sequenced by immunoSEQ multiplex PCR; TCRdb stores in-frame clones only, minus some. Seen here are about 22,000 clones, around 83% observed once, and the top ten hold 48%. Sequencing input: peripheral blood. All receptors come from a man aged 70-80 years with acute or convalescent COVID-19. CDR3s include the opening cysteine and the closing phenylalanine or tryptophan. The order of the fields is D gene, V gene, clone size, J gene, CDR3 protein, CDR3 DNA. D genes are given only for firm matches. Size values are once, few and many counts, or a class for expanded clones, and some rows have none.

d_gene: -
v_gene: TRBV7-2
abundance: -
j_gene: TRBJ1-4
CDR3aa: CASSFGLINEKLFF
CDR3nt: TGTGCCAGCAGCTTCGGTCTGATTAATGAAAAACTGTTTTTT

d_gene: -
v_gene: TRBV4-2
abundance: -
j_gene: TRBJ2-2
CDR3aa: CASSQTGLGGGELFF
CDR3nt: TGTGCCAGCAGCCAGACGGGGTTGGGCGGCGGGGAGCTGTTTTTT

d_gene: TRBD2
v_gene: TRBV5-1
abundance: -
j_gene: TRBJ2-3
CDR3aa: CASSLAGTSTDTQYF
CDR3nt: TGCGCCAGCAGCTTAGCGGGGACTAGCACAGATACGCAGTATTTT

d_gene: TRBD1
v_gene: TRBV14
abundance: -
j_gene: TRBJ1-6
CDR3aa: CASSRRDSLFMRSPLHF
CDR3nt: TGTGCCAGCAGCCGCCGGGACAGCTTATTCATGAGGTCACCCCTCCACTTT

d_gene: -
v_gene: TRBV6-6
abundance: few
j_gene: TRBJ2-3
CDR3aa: CASSFRDSGTDTQYF
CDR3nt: TGTGCCAGCAGTTTCCGGGACTCAGGCACAGATACGCAGTATTTT

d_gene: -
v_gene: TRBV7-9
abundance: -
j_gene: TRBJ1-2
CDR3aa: CASSSPGKSGYTF
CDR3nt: TGTGCCAGCAGTTCTCCAGGGAAGTCTGGCTACACCTTC

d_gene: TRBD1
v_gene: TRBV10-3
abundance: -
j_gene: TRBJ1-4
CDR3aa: CAISETQGVGGEKLFF
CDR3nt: TGTGCCATCAGTGAGACACAGGGGGTTGGAGGTGAAAAACTGTTTTTT

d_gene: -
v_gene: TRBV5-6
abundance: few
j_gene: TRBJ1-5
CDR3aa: CASSASRGKRPQHF
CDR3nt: TGTGCCAGCAGCGCATCCAGGGGAAAGAGGCCCCAGCATTTT

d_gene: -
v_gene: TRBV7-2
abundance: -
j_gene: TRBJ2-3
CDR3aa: CASSQRFTDTQYF
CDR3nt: TGTGCCAGCAGCCAGCGGTTCACAGATACGCAGTATTTT

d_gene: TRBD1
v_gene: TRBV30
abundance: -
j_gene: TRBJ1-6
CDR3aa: CVLSRGQGVDSPLHF
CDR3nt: TGTGTCCTATCCAGGGGGCAAGGAGTGGATTCACCCCTCCACTTT

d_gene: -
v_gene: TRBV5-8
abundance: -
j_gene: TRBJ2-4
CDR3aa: CASSFPPVKNIQYF
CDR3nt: TGTGCCAGCAGCTTCCCCCCAGTCAAAAACATTCAGTACTTC

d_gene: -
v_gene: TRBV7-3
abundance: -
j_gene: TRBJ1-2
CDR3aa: CASSDAGGRGYTF
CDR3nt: TGTGCCAGCAGCGACGCGGGGGGGCGAGGCTACACCTTC

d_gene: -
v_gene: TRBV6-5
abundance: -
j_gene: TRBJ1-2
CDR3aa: CATLHRGAYGYTF
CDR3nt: TGTGCCACCCTCCACCGGGGTGCCTATGGCTACACCTTC

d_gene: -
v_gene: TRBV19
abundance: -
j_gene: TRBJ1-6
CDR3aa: CASSTNPGGDSPLHF
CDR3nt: TGTGCCAGTAGTACCAACCCCGGAGGGGATTCACCCCTCCACTTT

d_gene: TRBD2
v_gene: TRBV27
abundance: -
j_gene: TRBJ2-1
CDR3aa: CASSLFRASGSSYNEQFF
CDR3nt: TGTGCCAGCAGTTTGTTTCGAGCCAGCGGGAGCTCCTACAATGAGCAGTTCTTC

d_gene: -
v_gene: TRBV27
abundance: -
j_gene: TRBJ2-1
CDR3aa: CASNPPGDNEQFF
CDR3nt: TGTGCCAGCAACCCCCCGGGAGACAATGAGCAGTTCTTC

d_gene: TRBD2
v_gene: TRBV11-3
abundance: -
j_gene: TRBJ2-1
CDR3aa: CASSSPAGSGGADNEQFF
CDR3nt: TGTGCCAGCAGCTCGCCCGCGGGGAGCGGGGGGGCAGACAATGAGCAGTTCTTC

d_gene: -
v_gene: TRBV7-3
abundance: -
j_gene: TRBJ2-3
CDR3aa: CASSMTTFSTDTQYF
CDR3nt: TGTGCCAGCAGCATGACTACCTTTAGCACAGATACGCAGTATTTT

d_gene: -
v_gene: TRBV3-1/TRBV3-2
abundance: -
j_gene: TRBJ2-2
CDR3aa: CASSQQGWTGELFF
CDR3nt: TGTGCCAGCAGCCAGCAGGGATGGACCGGGGAGCTGTTTTTT

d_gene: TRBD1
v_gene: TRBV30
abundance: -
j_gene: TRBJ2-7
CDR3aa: CAWGRDRGFREQYF
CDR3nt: TGTGCCTGGGGCAGGGACAGGGGGTTCCGCGAGCAGTACTTC

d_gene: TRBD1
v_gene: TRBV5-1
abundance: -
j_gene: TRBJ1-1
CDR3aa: CASSFRTGEAEAFF
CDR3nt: TGCGCCAGCAGCTTCCGGACAGGGGAAGCTGAAGCTTTCTTT

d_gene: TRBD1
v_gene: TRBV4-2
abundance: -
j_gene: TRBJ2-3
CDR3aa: CASSQGDRGRRDTQYF
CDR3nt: TGTGCCAGCAGCCAAGGGGACAGGGGGCGACGAGATACGCAGTATTTT

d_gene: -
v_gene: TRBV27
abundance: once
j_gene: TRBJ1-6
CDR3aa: CASSLRSGNLHF
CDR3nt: TGTGCCAGCAGTTTAAGATCGGGGAACCTCCACTTT

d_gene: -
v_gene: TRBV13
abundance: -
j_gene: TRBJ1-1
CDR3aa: CASSPKDRGTEAFF
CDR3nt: TGTGCCAGCAGCCCCAAGGACCGAGGGACTGAAGCTTTCTTT

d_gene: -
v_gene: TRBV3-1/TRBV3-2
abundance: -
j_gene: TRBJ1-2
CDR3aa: CASSQDLGRDTVYTF
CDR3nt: TGTGCCAGCAGCCAAGATCTGGGTCGAGACACTGTCTACACCTTC

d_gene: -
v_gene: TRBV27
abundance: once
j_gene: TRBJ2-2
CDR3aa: CASSLTAGLRTGELFF
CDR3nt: TGTGCCAGCAGTTTAACGGCAGGGTTACGGACCGGGGAGCTGTTTTTT

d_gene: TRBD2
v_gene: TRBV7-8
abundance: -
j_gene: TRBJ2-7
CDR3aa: CASSQGGFGEQYF
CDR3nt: TGTGCCAGCAGCCAGGGAGGGTTTGGCGAGCAGTACTTC

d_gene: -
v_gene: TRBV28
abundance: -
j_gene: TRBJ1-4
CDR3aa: CASSLKFRDDNEKLFF
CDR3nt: TGTGCCAGCAGTTTAAAATTCAGGGATGATAATGAAAAACTGTTTTTT

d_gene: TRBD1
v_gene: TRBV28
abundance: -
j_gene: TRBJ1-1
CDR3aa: CASSRDRVRAFF
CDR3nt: TGTGCCAGCAGCCGGGACAGGGTCCGAGCTTTCTTT

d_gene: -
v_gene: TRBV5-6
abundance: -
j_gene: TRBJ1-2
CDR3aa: CASTAGTSSYGYTF
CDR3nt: TGTGCCAGCACCGCGGGGACCTCCTCCTATGGCTACACCTTC

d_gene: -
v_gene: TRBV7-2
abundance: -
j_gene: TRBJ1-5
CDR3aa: CASSLVGENQPQHF
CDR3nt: TGTGCCAGCAGCTTAGTAGGGGAAAATCAGCCCCAGCATTTT

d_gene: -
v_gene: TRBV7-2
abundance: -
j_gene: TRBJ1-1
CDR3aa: CASSSTGIGTEAFF
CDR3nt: TGTGCCAGCAGCTCTACAGGGATAGGCACTGAAGCTTTCTTT

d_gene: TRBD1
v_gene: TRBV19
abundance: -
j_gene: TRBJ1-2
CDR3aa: CASSMDRDRVRGYTF
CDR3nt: TGTGCCAGTAGTATGGACCGGGACAGGGTACGTGGCTACACCTTC

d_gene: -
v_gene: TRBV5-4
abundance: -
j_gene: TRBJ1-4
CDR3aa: CASSLGGLGATNEKLFF
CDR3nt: TGTGCCAGCAGCTTGGGGGGGCTGGGTGCAACTAATGAAAAACTGTTTTTT

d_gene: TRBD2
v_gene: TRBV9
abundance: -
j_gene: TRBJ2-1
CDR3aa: CASSVAKERGYSSYNEQFF
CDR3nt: TGTGCCAGCAGCGTAGCTAAGGAGCGGGGGTACAGCTCCTACAATGAGCAGTTCTTC

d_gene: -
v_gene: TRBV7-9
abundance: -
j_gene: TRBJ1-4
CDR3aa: CASSSTGYPATNEKLFF
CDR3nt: TGTGCCAGCAGCTCAACGGGGTACCCGGCGACTAATGAAAAACTGTTTTTT

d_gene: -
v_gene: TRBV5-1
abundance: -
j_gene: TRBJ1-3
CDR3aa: CASSLGRTSSNTIYF
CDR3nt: TGCGCCAGCAGCTTGGGAAGGACAAGCTCCAACACCATATATTTT

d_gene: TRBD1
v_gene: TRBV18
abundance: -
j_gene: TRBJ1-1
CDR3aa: CASSPGTGGEAFF
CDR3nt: TGTGCCAGCTCACCGGGGACAGGCGGGGAAGCTTTCTTT